The clone carrying this T cell receptor (beta chain) was detected only a few times. Its matching antigen is unknown. Different DNA sequences within this sample yield the same CDR3. Produced via immunoSEQ multiplex PCR; TCRdb's table is partial and in-frame only. The table lists some 140,000 clones, approximately 90% of them singletons. The sample comes from a study of T cell responses to AZD1222 COVID-19 vaccine. Study-wide results and limits: Among the donors, most were white British and more were female, and clonal diversity was possibly underestimated.

Germline V gives CDR1 GTSNPN, CDR2 SVGIG (reference sequence). Trimming shortened V by 0 bases and J by 4 bases, and 10 bases separated the two germline ends. The CDR3 consists of 14 residues. The clonotype comes from an adult in good health. The chain couples TRBV30 to TRBJ1-5; TRBD1 might be the D (5 bases). The specimen comprised peripheral blood, sampled on day 0 of AZD1222 vaccination. The CDR3, as DNA: TGTGCCTGGAGTGTACCGGGGGGAAATCAGCCCCAGCATTTT. Its translation: CAWSVPGGNQPQHF. Together with reference TRBV30 and TRBJ1-5, the CDR3 gives the full variable domain: SQTIHQWPATLVQPVGSPLSLECTVEGTSNPNLYWYRQAAGRGLQLLFYSVGIGQISSEVPQNLSASRPQDRQFILSSKKLLLSDSGFYLCAWSVPGGNQPQHFGDGTRLSIL.